Shown below are 14 T cell receptor beta chains from a single sample sequenced in a study of cytomegalovirus exposure and HLA in healthy donors. Primers for the PCR totalled 60 Vbeta and 13 Jbeta. Profiled with immunoSEQ multiplex PCR; TCRdb holds only in-frame clones, not every one. The sample contains about 160,000 clones, roughly 85% of which appear only once. The sample consisted of PBMCs. These receptors were obtained from a boy aged 2 to 10 in good health and CMV-seronegative.

The V and J genes are TRBV2 and TRBJ1-4; D is undetermined. This CDR3 comprises 14 residues. The germline V gene has CDR1 SNHLY and CDR2 FYNNEI. Trimming left V 6 bases short and J 8 bases short, with 16 bases between. DNA for the CDR3: TGTGCCAGCAGGGGAGTAGGCTTCGGGGAAAAACTGTTTTTT. Protein: CASRGVGFGEKLFF.

The CDR3 protein is CAWSRTGGNEQFF. DNA for the CDR3: TGTGCCTGGAGTCGGACAGGGGGCAATGAGCAGTTCTTC. V and J are TRBV30 and TRBJ2-1; 10 nucleotides agree with TRBD1. The CDR3 covers 13 residues. From germline, CDR1 is GTSNPN and CDR2 SVGIG (reference sequence). Unmatched junction bases numbered 1, after V lost 2 bases and J lost 6 bases.

CDR3 sequence reads: CASNRTGNTDTQYF. CDR3 nucleotides: TGTGCCAGCAACCGGACAGGGAACACAGATACGCAGTATTTT. The chain has TRBV2 and TRBJ2-3, with 8 bases identical to TRBD1. This CDR3 contains 14 residues. The J segment lost 2 bases and the V segment lost 7 bases, leaving 5 bases of the junction unmatched. Germline V gene data show CDR1 as SNHLY and CDR2 as FYNNEI.

V is TRBV28 and J is TRBJ2-3; TRBD2 matches 14 bases. The germline V gene encodes CDR1 MDHEN and CDR2 SYDVKM. V trimming: 8 bases; J trimming: 4 bases; junction bases outside the gene matches: 8. The CDR3 has 16 residues. Here the CDR3 reads CASPRLAGGPPDTQYF. DNA of the CDR3: TGTGCCAGCCCCCGACTAGCGGGAGGGCCCCCAGATACGCAGTATTTT. Full variable domain (rest looked up from reference TRBV28 and TRBJ2-3): DVKVTQSSRYLVKRTGEKVFLECVQDMDHENMFWYRQDPGLGLRLIYFSYDVKMKEKGDIPEGYSVSREKKERFSLILESASTNQTSMYLCASPRLAGGPPDTQYFGPGTRLTVL.

This clone was counted a single time. The chain links TRBV29-1 to TRBJ2-7; D is undetermined. Trimming removed 4 bases from V and 2 bases from J, with 9 bases in between. Germline V lookup: CDR1 SQVTM, CDR2 ANQGSEA. There are 12 residues in the CDR3. The CDR3 loop is CSVGDLTYEQYF. Here the CDR3 DNA reads TGCAGCGTTGGAGACTTAACCTACGAGCAGTACTTC.

The chain uses TRBV6-5 and TRBJ2-1; 12 nucleotides line up with TRBD2. V lost 2 bases and J lost 7; bases outside the gene matches: 3. From germline, CDR1 is MNHEY and CDR2 SVGAGI. CDR3 size: 15 residues. The CDR3 here is CASSYLAGGQNEQFF. CDR3 coding DNA: TGTGCCAGCAGTTACCTAGCGGGAGGGCAGAATGAGCAGTTCTTC.

The rearrangement links TRBV25-1 to TRBJ2-1; possibly TRBD1 for D (7 bases). The CDR3 totals 12 residues. Trimming removed 6 bases at V and 7 bases at J, with 10 bases between. The germline V gene has CDR1 MGHDK and CDR2 SYGVNS. CDR3 nucleotides: TGTGCCAGCAGCAGGGGGAGGAATGAGCAGTTCTTC. It yields the protein CASSRGRNEQFF.

The V gene is TRBV18, the J gene TRBJ2-7, with 11 bases that match TRBD1. Trimming removed 2 bases from V and 3 bases from J; junction bases left unmatched: 0. CDR3 length equals 14 residues. Germline CDR1 KGHSH, CDR2 LQKENI. This CDR3 reads CASSPGTGGYEQYF. CDR3 DNA sequence: TGTGCCAGCTCACCAGGGACAGGGGGCTACGAGCAGTACTTC. Supplemented by reference TRBV18 and TRBJ2-7, the full variable domain reads NAGVMQNPRHLVRRRGQEARLRCSPMKGHSHVYWYRQLPEEGLKFMVYLQKENIIDESGMPKERFSAEFPKEGPSILRIQQVVRGDSAAYFCASSPGTGGYEQYFGPGTRLTVT.

The chain employs TRBV29-1 and TRBJ1-1; tentative D call: TRBD1 (5 bases). Trimming took 5 bases from V and 3 from J, leaving 10 bases between them. The CDR3 is 12 amino acids. Germline V lookup: CDR1 SQVTM, CDR2 ANQGSEA. CDR3 nucleotide sequence: TGCAGCGTTCCCGGGGGACACACTGAAGCTTTCTTT. Amino acids: CSVPGGHTEAFF. Variable domain in full (rest from reference TRBV29-1 and TRBJ1-1): SAVISQKPSRDICQRGTSLTIQCQVDSQVTMMFWYRQQPGQSLTLIATANQGSEATYESGFVIDKFPISRPNLTFSTLTVSNMSPEDSSIYLCSVPGGHTEAFFGQGTRLTVV.

V is TRBV6-1 and J is TRBJ1-5; TRBD1 might be the D (6 bases). The V gene's germline CDR1 is MNHNS and CDR2 SASEGT. The CDR3 has 15 amino acids. Between the trimmed V and J ends, which lost 8 bases and 2 bases, there was a span of 16 bases. The CDR3 spells CASGGGNGGNQPQHF. Written as DNA, the CDR3 is TGTGCCAGCGGGGGGGGCAATGGGGGCAATCAGCCCCAGCATTTT.

V is TRBV6-5 and J is TRBJ2-5; 8 bases agree with TRBD2. The CDR3 covers 14 residues. V shed 8 bases and J 4 bases; nucleotides not matched to a gene: 9. The germline V gene has CDR1 MNHEY and CDR2 SVGAGI. This CDR3 reads CASGTGLASETQYF. In DNA form, the CDR3 reads TGTGCCAGCGGTACTGGACTAGCATCAGAGACCCAGTACTTC.

This sequence joins TRBV19 and TRBJ1-5; a weak D match, TRBD1 (5 bases). Trimming removed 4 bases at V and 0 bases at J, with 7 bases between. This CDR3 has 14 amino acids. The germline CDR1 and CDR2 sequences are LNHDA and SQIVND (reference sequence). CDR3 amino acids: CASSTTVSNQPQHF. DNA for the CDR3: TGTGCCAGTAGTACGACAGTTAGCAATCAGCCCCAGCATTTT.

The genes are TRBV28 and TRBJ1-5; D gene ambiguous. The CDR3 sequence is 14 residues long. The V and J ends lost 6 bases and 7 bases respectively, with 16 bases between them. Germline assignment: CDR1 MDHEN and CDR2 SYDVKM. The CDR3 reads CASRSGPARQPQHF. The CDR3, as DNA: TGTGCCAGCAGGAGCGGCCCAGCTCGACAGCCCCAGCATTTT.

The table lists this clone with a few counts. The chain couples TRBV28 to TRBJ1-1; D is perhaps TRBD1 (6 bases). Per germline, CDR1 MDHEN and CDR2 SYDVKM. V lost 6 bases to trimming and J lost 0 bases, with 14 bases between them. This CDR3 has 15 residues. The DNA of the CDR3 is TGTGCCAGCAGGAGAGGGGGGGCCATGAACACTGAAGCTTTCTTT. Translated: CASRRGGAMNTEAFF.